The sequence of this T cell receptor (beta chain) was determined in a study of T cells expressing NK-cell markers. Study results and limitations: HCMV specificity of the expanded NKG2C+ T cell clones was not established.

For each CDR3 protein, TCRdb gives one entry from its re-call of the 5' RACE reads, without DNA. The table lists a few hundred thousand distinct CDR3 sequences. A note on this clonotype: What it binds is unknown.

This CDR3 is 16 amino acids long. CDR1 is SGHRS and CDR2 is YFSETQ in the germline V gene. The clonotype comes from a woman in her fifties or sixties in good health. The sequencing sample was made of blood T cells: a sorted CD56 or NKG2C T cell subset, CD4+ or CD8+ T cells, or bulk PBMC T cells (not recorded which). V is TRBV5-1 and J is TRBJ1-1; TCRdb's D gene call, TRBD1, goes unchecked for lack of DNA. CDR3 in amino acids: CASSLAVRSGGIGAFF. Combining the CDR3 with reference TRBV5-1 and TRBJ1-1 gives the whole variable domain KAGVTQTPRYLIKTRGQQVTLSCSPISGHRSVSWYQQTPGQGLQFLFEYFSETQRNKGNFPGRFSGRQFSNSRSEMNVSTLELGDSALYLCASSLAVRSGGIGAFFGQGTRLTVV.